The clone carrying this T cell receptor beta chain has at least ten counts. The data were obtained in a study of human T cells and chemical hapten exposure. This CDR3 has 13 amino acids. The V end lost 0 bases, the J end lost 4 bases, and 6 bases lay between the germline ends. In TCRdb, the RACE reads were re-called with MiXCR into one record per CDR3 protein. Of about 54,000 distinct CDR3 sequences in the sample, 9.5% to 10% were seen once. Sample time point: patch test 2, 6 weeks after DPC sensitization. The treatment is: therapeutic diphenylcyclopropenone sensitization with weekly scalp DPC. The clonotype was recovered from a woman in her 50s with alopecia areata. Some clones in this sample may be carry-over from other donors' samples. Here the sequenced sample was whole blood, taken in connection with sensitization to the hapten diphenylcyclopropenone (DPC). The chain has TRBV12-3 or TRBV12-4 and TRBJ1-2, with D unclear. In DNA form, the CDR3 reads TGTGCCAGCAGTTTAGCCTCGATCTATGGCTACACCTTC. Amino acid sequence: CASSLASIYGYTF.